The 29 T cell receptor beta chains below were found in one sample sequenced in a study of monozygotic twins with inflammatory bowel disease. TCRdb re-called the 5' RACE reads and shows each CDR3 protein once, DNA omitted. The sample data list 110,000 to 150,000 distinct CDR3 sequences. Sequencing was done on a sample of blood. The receptors were sampled from a human donor with ulcerative colitis or Crohn's disease, or a healthy co-twin of an affected twin (not recorded which).

The V call is TRBV28, the J call TRBJ2-2; the D call of TRBD2 rests on TCRdb alone, since no DNA is present to check it. The CDR3 has 14 amino acids. Looked up from germline, CDR1 is MDHEN and CDR2 is SYDVKM. CDR3 loop: CASVGPLNTGELFF.

This chain joins TRBV18 and TRBJ1-6. From germline, CDR1 is KGHSH and CDR2 LQKENI. The CDR3 is 15 amino acids. The CDR3 sequence is CASSLESSYNSPLHF.

V is TRBV5-1 and J is TRBJ2-1. The CDR3 is 13 residues long. The germline V gene has CDR1 SGHRS and CDR2 YFSETQ. CDR3 amino acids: CASSLGVRNEQFF.

The chain recombines TRBV12-5 with TRBJ2-5; TCRdb's D gene call, TRBD2, goes unchecked for lack of DNA. This CDR3 comprises 14 residues. The germline V gene encodes CDR1 LGHNT and CDR2 FRNRAP. The CDR3 region is CASGMTGVVETQYF.

CDR3 protein: CASSFILAGKSYF. The chain recombines TRBV11-2 with TRBJ2-3; TCRdb's D call, TRBD2, is unchecked because there is no DNA. The CDR3 covers 13 residues. Germline V gene lookup returns CDR1 SGHAT and CDR2 FQNNGV.

The V and J genes are TRBV2 and TRBJ1-5. CDR1 SNHLY and CDR2 FYNNEI come from the germline V gene. The CDR3 runs to 14 residues. CDR3 amino acids: CASRKESGNQPQHF.

This chain connects TRBV5-1 to TRBJ2-7; TCRdb's assignment of TRBD1 cannot be checked, as there is no DNA. This CDR3 region has 14 residues. CDR1 and CDR2 (germline): SGHRS, YFSETQ. The CDR3 here is CASSLEGWTYEQYF.

This chain connects TRBV7-3 to TRBJ2-2; TCRdb outputs TRBD2, but without DNA this stays unchecked. CDR1 SGHTA and CDR2 FQGTGA come from the germline V gene. The CDR3 covers 16 residues. CDR3 loop: CASSLTVAGYTGELFF.

The V and J genes are TRBV7-9 and TRBJ2-3; TCRdb calls TRBD1, which cannot be checked without DNA. Germline CDR1 SEHNR, CDR2 FQNEAQ (reference sequence). This CDR3 region has 13 residues. CDR3: CASSPYIPYTQYF.

This chain joins TRBV3-1 and TRBJ2-1. The length of the CDR3 is 17 residues. Germline assignment: CDR1 LGHDT and CDR2 YNNKEL (reference sequence). The CDR3 spells CASSPNTKTGLYNEQFF.

This chain joins TRBV12-3 or TRBV12-4 and TRBJ2-7; as DNA is missing, the TRBD1 call by TCRdb cannot be tested. The CDR3 runs to 14 residues. The CDR3: CASSQPGALDEQYF.

The chain employs TRBV13 and TRBJ2-1; TCRdb lists TRBD2, though no DNA is available to test this call. CDR1 is PRHDT and CDR2 is FYEKMQ in the germline V gene (reference sequence). The CDR3 is 16 amino acids. The chain's CDR3 is CASTHSGRSSYNEQFF.

The rearrangement uses TRBV30 and TRBJ2-7; TCRdb lists TRBD1, though no DNA is available to test this call. Germline lookup yields CDR1 GTSNPN and CDR2 SVGIG (reference sequence). The CDR3 extends over 14 amino acids. Here the CDR3 reads CAWSDPPGSYEQYF.

The rearrangement links TRBV12-3 or TRBV12-4 to TRBJ2-4; no DNA is available, so the TRBD1 call from TCRdb remains unchecked. The CDR3 contains 15 residues. CDR3 in amino acids: CASSLGGMTKNIQYF.

The chain couples TRBV5-1 to TRBJ2-5. CDR1 and CDR2 (germline): SGHRS, YFSETQ. CDR3 length: 14 residues. The CDR3 region is CASSLVYSQETQYF.

The chain carries TRBV19 and TRBJ2-2. This CDR3 is built from 13 residues. CDR1 and CDR2 from the germline V gene are LNHDA and SQIVND (reference sequence). CDR3 residues: CASSIDDTGELFF.

The V gene is TRBV5-1, the J gene TRBJ2-7; the TRBD2 assignment by TCRdb is unverifiable without DNA. The CDR3 sequence is 16 residues long. CDR1 and CDR2 (germline): SGHRS, YFSETQ. Here the CDR3 reads CASSLATEAPSYEQYF.

The chain combines TRBV30 with TRBJ1-2. The CDR3 contains 13 residues. Germline V CDR1 and CDR2: GTSNPN, SVGIG (reference sequence). This CDR3 reads CAWSVDRSYGYTF.

The CDR3 sequence is CSVFRTDNEKLFF. The gene calls are TRBV29-1 and TRBJ1-4. This CDR3 has 13 residues. Per the germline V gene, CDR1 is SQVTM and CDR2 is ANQGSEA.

V usage is TRBV27 and J usage is TRBJ1-1; the TCRdb D gene call, TRBD1, has no DNA to confirm it. The CDR3 length is 18 residues. Germline CDR1 is MNHEY and CDR2 is SMNVEV (reference sequence). The CDR3 is CASSLSPGTGSLDTEAFF.

The chain couples TRBV3-1 to TRBJ2-1; the TCRdb call, TRBD1, lacks DNA for checking. This CDR3 has 15 residues. Germline V gives CDR1 LGHDT, CDR2 YNNKEL (reference sequence). Here the CDR3 reads CASSQAGQRGNEQFF.

The chain couples TRBV20-1 to TRBJ2-3. The V gene's germline CDR1 is DFQATT and CDR2 SNEGSKA (reference sequence). This CDR3 region has 14 residues. The CDR3 loop reads CSAREPVGTDTQYF.

This chain joins TRBV20-1 and TRBJ2-7; TCRdb's assignment of TRBD2 cannot be checked, as there is no DNA. The germline gives CDR1 DFQATT, CDR2 SNEGSKA (reference sequence). The CDR3 has 14 amino acids. This CDR3 is CSASETSGEWEQYF.

This chain links TRBV5-6 with TRBJ2-7; the TRBD1 assignment by TCRdb is unverifiable without DNA. The CDR3 is made up of 16 amino acids. Germline-derived CDR1 and CDR2 are SGHDT and YYEEEE. CDR3 loop: CASSPGVGASSYEQYF.

V usage is TRBV6-5 and J usage is TRBJ2-5; TCRdb's D call of TRBD2 is untestable without DNA. CDR3 length: 15 amino acids. The germline V gene encodes CDR1 MNHEY and CDR2 SVGAGI. The CDR3 reads CASSLGTSGAETQYF.

The rearrangement links TRBV5-1 to TRBJ2-5; TCRdb lists TRBD2, though no DNA is available to test this call. The CDR3 spans 13 residues. Germline CDR1 SGHRS, CDR2 YFSETQ. The CDR3 is CASSIAGGETQYF.

CDR3 residues: CASRPTSGSLAGEQFF. The J gene is TRBJ2-1, the V gene TRBV3-1; TCRdb's D call, TRBD2, is unchecked because there is no DNA. The CDR3 length is 16 residues. Germline V gene lookup returns CDR1 LGHDT and CDR2 YNNKEL (reference sequence).

CDR3 region: CASSVGGENQPQHF. The chain couples TRBV9 to TRBJ1-5; there is no DNA to check the TCRdb D call of TRBD1. Per the germline V gene, CDR1 is SGDLS and CDR2 is YYNGEE. This CDR3 has 14 residues.

The rearrangement links TRBV7-3 to TRBJ1-3; the D gene TCRdb calls, TRBD1, cannot be checked with no DNA. Germline V gene data show CDR1 as SGHTA and CDR2 as FQGTGA. CDR3 length: 18 amino acids. CDR3 residues: CASSLTFVGVISGNTIYF. The full variable domain, its missing parts supplied by reference TRBV7-3 and TRBJ1-3, is GAGVSQTPSNKVTEKGKYVELRCDPISGHTALYWYRQSLGQGPEFLIYFQGTGAADDSGLPNDRFFAVRPEGSVSTLKIQRTERGDSAVYLCASSLTFVGVISGNTIYFGEGSWLTVV.